What follows are 24 T cell receptor beta chains derived from one specimen sequenced in a study of cytomegalovirus exposure and HLA in healthy donors. The primer mix had 60 Vbeta and 13 Jbeta primers. The assay was immunoSEQ multiplex PCR, and TCRdb's table has in-frame clones only and misses some. Of about 140,000 clones in the sample, roughly four fifths were seen once. Sequencing input: PBMCs. Receptors were obtained from a man aged 25-45 years in good health and CMV-seropositive.

The chain has TRBV27 and TRBJ2-7; 8 nucleotides match TRBD1. This CDR3 comprises 15 residues. V was clipped by 4 bases and J by 1 base; unmatched bases: 6. From germline, CDR1 is MNHEY and CDR2 SMNVEV (reference sequence). CDR3 in DNA: TGTGCCAGCAGTTCGCGACAGGGGAGGTCCTACGAGCAGTACTTC. Translated: CASSSRQGRSYEQYF.

This clone has only one observation. The chain links TRBV7-9 to TRBJ2-1; D call uncertain. Germline CDR1 is SEHNR and CDR2 is FQNEAQ (reference sequence). Trimming took off 4 bases at V and 5 bases at J, with 3 bases between the two ends. The CDR3 has 11 residues. The CDR3 reads CASSYNNEQFF. Written as DNA, the CDR3 is TGTGCCAGCAGCTACAACAATGAGCAGTTCTTC.

CDR3 in DNA: TGTGCCAGTAGTCCACCGGGGGGGGTTAGTGAGCAGTTCTTC. Its protein product is CASSPPGGVSEQFF. The chain combines TRBV19 with TRBJ2-1, with TRBD2 matching over 8 bases. The germline gives CDR1 LNHDA, CDR2 SQIVND (reference sequence). The length of the CDR3 is 14 residues. The trim removed 5 bases at V and 9 bases at J, leaving 9 bases unmatched. Using reference TRBV19 and TRBJ2-1 for the parts outside the CDR3, the full variable domain is DGGITQSPKYLFRKEGQNVTLSCEQNLNHDAMYWYRQDPGQGLRLIYYSQIVNDFQKGDIAEGYSVSREKKESFPLTVTSAQKNPTAFYLCASSPPGGVSEQFFGPGTRLTVL.

The CDR3 here is CASSDINGRVGYGYTF. CDR3 in DNA: TGTGCCAGCAGTGACATAAATGGCAGGGTGGGCTATGGCTACACCTTC. The J gene is TRBJ1-2, the V gene TRBV6-1, with a possible D match to TRBD1 (5 bases). The CDR3 sequence is 16 residues long. CDR1 MNHNS and CDR2 SASEGT come from the germline V gene. V was pared by 3 bases and J by 4 bases, with 18 bases between.

This clone was counted only a few times. The sample holds other DNA sequences that translate to the same CDR3. CDR3 sequence (DNA): TGTGCCAGCAGTAAGGACAGGGGTGGGAATCAGCCCCAGCATTTT. It encodes CASSKDRGGNQPQHF. The V gene is TRBV6-5, the J gene TRBJ1-5, with 9 bases fitting TRBD1. This CDR3 has 15 residues. Germline-derived CDR1 and CDR2 are MNHEY and SVGAGI. V was clipped by 5 bases and J by 4 bases; unmatched bases: 6.

The rearrangement links TRBV7-6 to TRBJ2-1, with TRBD2 as a possible D gene (7 bases). Trimming removed 2 bases from V and 7 bases from J, with 15 bases in between. The germline V gene has CDR1 SGHVS and CDR2 FNYEAQ. The CDR3 runs to 15 residues. CDR3 DNA sequence: TGTGCCAGCAGCTTAAGGGGGGGGTCTGCAAATGAGCAGTTCTTC. It translates to CASSLRGGSANEQFF.

The CDR3 DNA follows: TGTGCCAGCTCACCTCAGACATCGGGAGTGAACACTGAAGCTTTCTTT. Its translation: CASSPQTSGVNTEAFF. V and J are TRBV18 and TRBJ1-1, with D uncertain. V shed 3 bases and J shed 0 bases, with 14 bases lying between them. Germline V lookup: CDR1 KGHSH, CDR2 LQKENI. The CDR3 contains 16 residues.

The rearrangement joins TRBV19 to TRBJ2-6, with D possibly TRBD1 on 7 matching bases. The CDR3 has 16 residues. In germline, CDR1 is LNHDA, CDR2 SQIVND (reference sequence). V was clipped by 9 bases and J by 0 bases, with 15 bases between them. The CDR3 is CASHSRGASGANVLTF. The CDR3 nucleotides are TGTGCCAGCCACTCCAGGGGGGCCTCTGGGGCCAACGTCCTGACTTTC.

To note about this clone: Sequence at one end of the junction differs from germline and may be a read error. J is TRBJ2-1 and V is TRBV7-9; 9 nucleotides align to TRBD2. Germline assignment: CDR1 SEHNR and CDR2 FQNEAQ (reference sequence). The CDR3 covers 15 residues. The CDR3 loop reads CSSSLGLAGIFEQFF. DNA of the CDR3: TGTTCCAGCAGCTTAGGCCTAGCGGGAATTTTTGAGCAGTTCTTC.

V is TRBV4-1 and J is TRBJ2-1, with TRBD2 as a possible D gene (7 bases). Germline assignment: CDR1 MGHRA and CDR2 YSYEKL. V was trimmed by 4 bases and J by 9 bases, leaving 19 bases between them. The CDR3 runs 15 residues. CDR3 protein: CASSLKGGGPGEQFF. The CDR3, as DNA: TGCGCCAGCAGCCTAAAAGGGGGAGGGCCGGGTGAGCAGTTCTTC.

This chain joins TRBV19 and TRBJ1-3; D ambiguous. The CDR3 spans 14 residues. Germline lookup yields CDR1 LNHDA and CDR2 SQIVND (reference sequence). V lost 3 bases and J 0 bases, leaving 6 bases between the germline ends. The CDR3 DNA reads as TGTGCCAGTAGTATTTCCCACTCTGGAAACACCATATATTTT. Translation: CASSISHSGNTIYF.

This chain links TRBV25-1 with TRBJ1-3; D gene ambiguous. CDR3 length: 15 amino acids. Per the germline V gene, CDR1 is MGHDK and CDR2 is SYGVNS. V was shortened by 2 bases and J by 2 bases, with 10 bases between the two germline ends. CDR3: CASSEGESAGNTIYF. For the CDR3, the DNA is TGTGCCAGCAGTGAAGGAGAATCAGCTGGAAACACCATATATTTT.

The V gene is TRBV27, the J gene TRBJ2-7; D perhaps matches TRBD2 (6 bases). Germline V gives CDR1 MNHEY, CDR2 SMNVEV (reference sequence). V shed 2 bases and J shed 6 bases, with 14 bases lying between them. The CDR3 covers 14 residues. The CDR3 is CASSLGGLSGEQYF. CDR3 bases: TGTGCCAGCAGTTTAGGGGGACTGAGTGGCGAGCAGTACTTC.

The V gene is TRBV9, the J gene TRBJ2-1, with D maybe TRBD1 (6 bases). V lost 0 bases and J lost 6, with 13 bases in between. Germline CDR1 is SGDLS and CDR2 is YYNGEE. This CDR3 comprises 15 residues. The CDR3: CASSVDRVPTNEQFF. DNA of the CDR3: TGTGCCAGCAGCGTAGACAGGGTCCCCACCAATGAGCAGTTCTTC. Full variable domain (outside the CDR3, taken from reference TRBV9 and TRBJ2-1): DSGVTQTPKHLITATGQRVTLRCSPRSGDLSVYWYQQSLDQGLQFLIQYYNGEERAKGNILERFSAQQFPDLHSELNLSSLELGDSALYFCASSVDRVPTNEQFFGPGTRLTVL.

The chain has TRBV29-1 and TRBJ2-5; 10 nucleotides match TRBD2. This CDR3 is built from 15 residues. V dropped 3 bases and J dropped 1; count of bases not matched to a gene: 5. Germline values: CDR1 SQVTM, CDR2 ANQGSEA. This CDR3 reads CSVDGSGGSQETQYF. The DNA for the CDR3 is TGCAGCGTTGATGGTAGCGGGGGGTCCCAAGAGACCCAGTACTTC.

This chain links TRBV10-3 with TRBJ1-3; tentative D call: TRBD1 (6 bases). V lost 7 bases and J 0 bases, leaving 16 bases between the germline ends. Germline loops: CDR1 ENHRY, CDR2 SYGVKD. The length of the CDR3 is 16 residues. As DNA, the CDR3 is TGTGCCATCACCCCGAGGGGGTTAGACTCTGGAAACACCATATATTTT. This encodes CAITPRGLDSGNTIYF.

For this clone: Compared with germline, one end of the junction differs, possibly owing to a read error. This chain uses TRBV7-9 with TRBJ2-2; tentatively, D is TRBD1 (5 bases). Germline CDR1 SEHNR, CDR2 FQNEAQ (reference sequence). The CDR3 totals 16 residues. CDR3 DNA sequence: TGTGCCAGCAGGTTAGCCCGGACAACTTGGGCCGGGGAGCTGTTTTTT. Protein: CASRLARTTWAGELFF.

V gene TRBV5-1 combines with J gene TRBJ2-1; TRBD2 matches 12 bases. Germline lookup yields CDR1 SGHRS and CDR2 YFSETQ. V shed 5 bases and J 9 bases; nucleotides not matched to a gene: 9. This CDR3 has 15 amino acids. The CDR3 DNA is TGCGCCAGCAGGGCTAGCGGGGGGGTTTCGATTGAGCAGTTCTTC. This codes for CASRASGGVSIEQFF. Full variable domain (remainder filled in from reference TRBV5-1 and TRBJ2-1): KAGVTQTPRYLIKTRGQQVTLSCSPISGHRSVSWYQQTPGQGLQFLFEYFSETQRNKGNFPGRFSGRQFSNSRSEMNVSTLELGDSALYLCASRASGGVSIEQFFGPGTRLTVL.

The V call is TRBV6-5, the J call TRBJ2-5; 8 nucleotides match TRBD1. CDR1 and CDR2 from the germline V gene are MNHEY and SVGAGI. V trimming: 3 bases; J trimming: 11 bases; junction bases outside the gene matches: 11. The CDR3 length is 14 residues. The CDR3 is CASSYGQGAGEQYF. The CDR3 bases are TGTGCCAGCAGTTATGGGCAGGGGGCTGGAGAGCAGTACTTC.

V usage is TRBV11-1 and J usage is TRBJ2-5; 8 positions agree with TRBD1. Germline V gene lookup returns CDR1 SGHAT and CDR2 FQDESV (reference sequence). The J segment lost 5 bases and the V segment lost 7 bases, leaving 12 bases of the junction unmatched. The CDR3 covers 15 residues. CDR3 bases: TGTGCCAGCACCCGAACCCAGGGGGCCGTTGAGACCCAGTACTTC. It is translated as CASTRTQGAVETQYF.

This clone was recorded once. The J gene is TRBJ2-1, the V gene TRBV2; 8 bases match TRBD1. The CDR3 is 14 amino acids. The germline CDR1 and CDR2 sequences are SNHLY and FYNNEI. V lost 6 bases to trimming and J lost 6 bases; unmatched junction nucleotides: 7. This CDR3 reads CASRVSTGGNEQFF. Here the CDR3 DNA reads TGTGCCAGCAGGGTTTCAACAGGGGGCAATGAGCAGTTCTTC. Variable domain in full (rest from reference TRBV2 and TRBJ2-1): EPEVTQTPSHQVTQMGQEVILRCVPISNHLYFYWYRQILGQKVEFLVSFYNNEISEKSEIFDDQFSVERPDGSNFTLKIRSTKLEDSAMYFCASRVSTGGNEQFFGPGTRLTVL.

The chain has TRBV28 and TRBJ2-7; TRBD1 matches at 8 bases. Per germline, CDR1 MDHEN and CDR2 SYDVKM. The V and J ends lost 7 bases and 2 bases, in that order; junction bases with no gene match: 7. This CDR3 contains 14 residues. CDR3: CASTLGQATYEQYF. CDR3 in DNA: TGTGCCAGCACGCTGGGACAGGCCACCTACGAGCAGTACTTC.

The CDR3 region has the DNA TGCGCCAGCACCAGCCGTGGGACAGAGAATTCACCCCTCCACTTT. Translating gives CASTSRGTENSPLHF. The chain is built from TRBV5-1 and TRBJ1-6; 7 bases are a match to TRBD1. This CDR3 has 15 residues. V trimming: 6 bases; J trimming: 7 bases; junction bases outside the gene matches: 10. Germline loops: CDR1 SGHRS, CDR2 YFSETQ.

The chain links TRBV18 to TRBJ2-1, with 7 bases matching TRBD2. The V gene end was trimmed by 3 bases and the J gene end by 10 bases; junction bases not matched to a gene: 9. The CDR3 loop spans 14 amino acids. Germline CDR1 and CDR2: KGHSH and LQKENI. CDR3 in amino acids: CASSPSGTTGEQFF. CDR3 sequence (DNA): TGTGCCAGCTCACCCTCGGGGACTACAGGAGAGCAGTTCTTC.